The entry below describes one TCR beta chain. Its antigen remains unknown. The record originates from a study of T cell responses to AZD1222 COVID-19 vaccine. About the research overall: Combined were second doses at about 4 or about 12 weeks. Regarding the study as a whole: At baseline, just a handful of AZD1222 recipients tested seropositive.

The V gene end was trimmed by 0 bases and the J gene end by 0 bases; junction bases not matched to a gene: 2. Germline CDR1 and CDR2: SGHTA and FQGNSA. The length of the CDR3 is 16 residues. Repertoires were generated with immunoSEQ multiplex PCR, while TCRdb's copy carries only in-frame clones and drops some. This sample has under 75,000 clones, with more than 85% found just once. This TCR came from an adult in good health. The chain combines TRBV7-2 with TRBJ1-3, with TRBD1 identical over 7 bases. Sequences were derived from peripheral blood, sampled on day 0 of AZD1222 vaccination. The CDR3: CASSLAGQSSGNTIYF. The CDR3 nucleotides read TGTGCCAGCAGCTTAGCGGGACAGTCCTCTGGAAACACCATATATTTT.